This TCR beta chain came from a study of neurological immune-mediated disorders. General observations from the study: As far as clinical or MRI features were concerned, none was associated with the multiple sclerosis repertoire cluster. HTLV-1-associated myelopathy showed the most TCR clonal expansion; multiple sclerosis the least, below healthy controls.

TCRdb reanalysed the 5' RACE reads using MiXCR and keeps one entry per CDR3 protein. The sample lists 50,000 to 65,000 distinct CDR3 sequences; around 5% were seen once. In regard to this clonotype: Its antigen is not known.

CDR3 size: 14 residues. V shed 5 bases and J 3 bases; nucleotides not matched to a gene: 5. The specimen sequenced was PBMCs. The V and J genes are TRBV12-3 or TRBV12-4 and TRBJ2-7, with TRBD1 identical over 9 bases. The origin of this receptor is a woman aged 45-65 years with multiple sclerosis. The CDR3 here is CASSIGQGFYEQYF. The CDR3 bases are TGTGCCAGCAGTATAGGACAGGGGTTCTACGAGCAGTACTTC.